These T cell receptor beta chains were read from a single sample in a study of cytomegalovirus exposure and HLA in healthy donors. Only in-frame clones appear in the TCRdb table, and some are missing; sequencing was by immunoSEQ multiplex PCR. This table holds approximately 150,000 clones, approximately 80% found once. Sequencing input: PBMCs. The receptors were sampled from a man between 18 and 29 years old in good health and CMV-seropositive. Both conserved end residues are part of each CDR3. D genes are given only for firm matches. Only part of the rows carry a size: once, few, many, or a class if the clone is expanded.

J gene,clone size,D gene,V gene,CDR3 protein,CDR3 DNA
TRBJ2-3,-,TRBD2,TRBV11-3,CASSSLAGAPDTQYF,TGTGCCAGCAGTAGCTTAGCGGGAGCCCCAGATACGCAGTATTTT
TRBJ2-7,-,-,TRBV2,CASSVRGERVSYEQYF,TGTGCCAGCAGTGTTAGGGGCGAGCGGGTCTCCTACGAGCAGTACTTC
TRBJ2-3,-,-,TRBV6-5,CASSQGTTQYF,TGTGCCAGCAGCCAGGGGACGACGCAGTATTTT
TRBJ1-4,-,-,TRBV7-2,CASSSGEKLFF,TGTGCCAGCAGTTCGGGAGAAAAACTGTTTTTT
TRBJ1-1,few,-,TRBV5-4,CASSLRRGTEAFF,TGTGCCAGCAGCTTACGTAGGGGGACTGAAGCTTTCTTT
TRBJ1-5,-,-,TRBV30,CASGDAPNQPQHF,TGTGCCTCAGGGGACGCCCCGAATCAGCCCCAGCATTTT
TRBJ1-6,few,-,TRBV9,CASSVGNGYNSPLHF,TGTGCCAGCAGCGTAGGGAACGGGTATAATTCACCCCTCCACTTT
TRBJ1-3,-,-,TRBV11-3,CASSLGAGTVGNTIYF,TGTGCCAGCAGCTTAGGTGCCGGTACTGTTGGAAACACCATATATTTT
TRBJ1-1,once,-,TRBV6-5,CASSLSRAGNTEAFF,TGTGCCAGCAGTTTATCCCGGGCGGGGAACACTGAAGCTTTCTTT
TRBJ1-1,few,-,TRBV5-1,CASSKDYTGTEAFF,TGCGCCAGCAGCAAAGATTACACAGGGACTGAAGCTTTCTTT
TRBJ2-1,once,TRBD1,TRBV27,CASSLGDRTEQFF,TGTGCCAGCAGTTTAGGGGACAGAACTGAGCAGTTCTTC
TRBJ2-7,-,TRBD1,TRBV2,CASSMGQGVYEQYF,TGTGCCAGCAGCATGGGACAGGGGGTCTACGAGCAGTACTTC
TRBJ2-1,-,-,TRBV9,CASSGVAGAVDEQFF,TGTGCCAGCAGTGGGGTAGCAGGGGCAGTGGATGAGCAGTTCTTC
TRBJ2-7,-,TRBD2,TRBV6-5,CASSPLSGGAYEQYF,TGTGCCAGCAGTCCCCTCAGCGGGGGGGCTTACGAGCAGTACTTC
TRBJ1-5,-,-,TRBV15,CATSRLTGNRDNQPQHF,TGTGCCACCAGCAGACTCACGGGGAACAGGGACAATCAGCCCCAGCATTTT
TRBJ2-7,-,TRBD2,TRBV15,CAASREGTSGYEQYF,TGTGCCGCCAGCAGAGAGGGGACTAGCGGCTACGAGCAGTACTTC
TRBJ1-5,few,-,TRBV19,CASSIPRPREVGNQPQHF,TGTGCCAGTAGTATTCCCCGACCTCGGGAGGTAGGCAATCAGCCCCAGCATTTT
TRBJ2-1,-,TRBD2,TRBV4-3,CASSQDPASGGYNEQFF,TGCGCCAGCAGCCAAGATCCGGCTAGCGGGGGTTACAATGAGCAGTTCTTC
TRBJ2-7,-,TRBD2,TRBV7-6,CASSQGTSVDYEQYF,TGTGCCAGCAGCCAAGGGACTAGCGTTGACTACGAGCAGTACTTC
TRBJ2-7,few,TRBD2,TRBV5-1,CASSETGLAGTEQYF,TGCGCCAGCAGCGAGACGGGACTAGCGGGAACCGAGCAGTACTTC
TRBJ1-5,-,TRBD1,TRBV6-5,CASSARTGEIQPQHF,TGTGCCAGCAGTGCGAGGACAGGGGAAATTCAGCCCCAGCATTTT
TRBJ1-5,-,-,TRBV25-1,CASSTGSNQPQHF,TGTGCCAGCAGTACAGGGAGCAATCAGCCCCAGCATTTT
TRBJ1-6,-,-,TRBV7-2,CASSLVRGNSPLHF,TGTGCCAGCAGCTTGGTCAGGGGCAATTCACCCCTCCACTTT
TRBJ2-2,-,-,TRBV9,CASSVSPRDHPAGELFF,TGTGCCAGCAGCGTAAGCCCGCGGGACCATCCAGCCGGGGAGCTGTTTTTT
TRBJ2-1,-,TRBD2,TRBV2,CASSSGGEINEQFF,TGTGCCAGCAGTAGCGGGGGGGAAATCAATGAGCAGTTCTTC
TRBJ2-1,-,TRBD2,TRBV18,CASSRTGTREVDEQFF,TGTGCCAGCTCACGCACCGGGACTAGGGAGGTCGATGAGCAGTTCTTC
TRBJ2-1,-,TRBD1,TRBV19,CASRLDRGSDNEQFF,TGTGCCAGTAGGCTTGACAGGGGGTCGGACAATGAGCAGTTCTTC
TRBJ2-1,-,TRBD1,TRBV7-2,CASSFVRGLYNEQFF,TGTGCCAGCAGCTTTGTCAGGGGGCTCTACAATGAGCAGTTCTTC
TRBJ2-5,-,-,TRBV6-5,CASSLQGSQETQYF,TGTGCCAGCAGTTTACAGGGTTCCCAAGAGACCCAGTACTTC
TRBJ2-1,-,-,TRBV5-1,CASRPLIADNNEQFF,TGCGCCAGCAGGCCCCTCATAGCGGATAACAATGAGCAGTTCTTC
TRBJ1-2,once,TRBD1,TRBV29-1,CSVQSGGNTYGYTF,TGCAGCGTTCAGTCAGGGGGAAACACCTATGGCTACACCTTC
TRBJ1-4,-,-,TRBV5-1,CASSLAGDSNEKLFF,TGCGCCAGCAGCTTGGCGGGTGATTCTAATGAAAAACTGTTTTTT
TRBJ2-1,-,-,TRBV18,CASSAQGRINEQFF,TGTGCCAGCTCCGCGCAGGGCAGGATTAATGAGCAGTTCTTC